The 29 T cell receptor beta chains presented below share a single source sample, sequenced in a study of OX40 agonist ivuxolimab in advanced cancers. Data came from immunoSEQ multiplex PCR; TCRdb stores just in-frame clones and leaves some out. In the table there are about 32,000 clones, over 75% of which are singletons. Specimen: CD4+ or CD8+ T cells sorted from blood, collected in a trial of the OX40 agonist ivuxolimab. These TCRs come from an adult with an advanced solid tumor such as melanoma, head and neck, liver or kidney cancer.

The J gene is TRBJ2-4, the V gene TRBV6-5; 11 bases are a match to TRBD2. The germline CDR1 and CDR2 sequences are MNHEY and SVGAGI. The trim removed 3 bases at V and 0 bases at J, leaving 1 base unmatched. The length of the CDR3 is 16 residues. The CDR3 DNA sequence: TGTGCCAGCAGTTATACTAGCGGGGGAGCCAAAAACATTCAGTACTTC. Translating gives CASSYTSGGAKNIQYF.

The J gene is TRBJ2-7, the V gene TRBV7-3; 11 nucleotides align to TRBD1. Germline V gene sequence: CDR1 SGHTA, CDR2 FQGTGA. Unmatched junction bases numbered 7, after V lost 2 bases and J lost 7 bases. The CDR3 covers 15 residues. The CDR3 bases are TGTGCCAGCAGCTTATCCGGACAGGGGGCGGGGGAGCAGTACTTC. Amino acids: CASSLSGQGAGEQYF. Full variable domain (remainder filled in from reference TRBV7-3 and TRBJ2-7): GAGVSQTPSNKVTEKGKYVELRCDPISGHTALYWYRQSLGQGPEFLIYFQGTGAADDSGLPNDRFFAVRPEGSVSTLKIQRTERGDSAVYLCASSLSGQGAGEQYFGPGTRLTVT.

The chain uses TRBV30 and TRBJ2-3; D is uncertain. Trimming took off 2 bases at V and 10 bases at J, with 16 bases between the two ends. The CDR3 spans 13 residues. Looked up from germline, CDR1 is GTSNPN and CDR2 is SVGIG (reference sequence). The CDR3 loop is CAWSLPQVKAQYF. The CDR3 DNA reads TGTGCCTGGAGTCTCCCTCAGGTTAAGGCGCAGTATTTT.

The chain combines TRBV30 with TRBJ1-2; no clear D. This CDR3 contains 12 residues. Trimming took off 3 bases at V and 6 bases at J, with 11 bases between the two ends. Per germline, CDR1 GTSNPN and CDR2 SVGIG (reference sequence). The CDR3 sequence is CAWRSGLDGYTF. CDR3 in DNA: TGTGCCTGGAGATCGGGGTTAGATGGCTACACCTTC.

The chain employs TRBV6-1 and TRBJ1-2; D remains ambiguous. CDR3 length: 13 residues. Per the germline V gene, CDR1 is MNHNS and CDR2 is SASEGT. The V gene lost 5 bases and the J gene lost 0 bases, with 7 bases spanning the gap. The CDR3 is CASSSTANYGYTF. The CDR3 DNA sequence: TGTGCCAGCAGTTCAACAGCTAACTATGGCTACACCTTC.

This clone was observed a handful of times. The chain recombines TRBV15 with TRBJ1-3; no firm D call. V dropped 1 base and J dropped 1 base, with 8 bases sitting between them. Germline lookup yields CDR1 LNHNV and CDR2 YYDKDF (reference sequence). This CDR3 is 15 amino acids long. The CDR3 DNA reads as TGTGCCACCAGCAGAGTACGGGGTTCTGGAAACACCATATATTTT. Amino acid sequence: CATSRVRGSGNTIYF.

The chain joins TRBV6-6 to TRBJ2-5, with 11 bases fitting TRBD1. V gave up 6 bases and J gave up 6 bases; unmatched junction bases: 12. Germline CDR1 is MNHNY and CDR2 is SVGAGI (reference sequence). The CDR3 totals 16 residues. The CDR3 DNA reads as TGTGCCAGCAGGGATCTGGGACAGGGGGAAGGGCAGACCCAGTACTTC. Residues: CASRDLGQGEGQTQYF.

This clone was observed a few times. The chain couples TRBV5-1 to TRBJ2-1; TRBD2 agrees at 9 bases. CDR1 and CDR2 from the germline V gene are SGHRS and YFSETQ. Trimming cost V 3 bases and J 6 bases; bases outside gene matches: 7. This CDR3 region has 15 residues. The CDR3 coding sequence is TGCGCCAGCAGCTCGGGACTAGCCAACGGCAATGAGCAGTTCTTC. It encodes CASSSGLANGNEQFF.

In its sample, this clone is medium-sized. The V and J genes are TRBV7-2 and TRBJ1-2, with D unresolved. Between the trimmed V and J ends, which lost 1 base and 7 bases, there was a span of 10 bases. Per the germline V gene, CDR1 is SGHTA and CDR2 is FQGNSA. The CDR3 extends over 13 amino acids. The CDR3 protein is CASSLGGVGGYTF. CDR3 sequence (DNA): TGTGCCAGCAGCTTAGGGGGAGTAGGTGGCTACACCTTC.

V and J are TRBV7-6 and TRBJ2-3; 12 bases fit TRBD2. Germline trimming cut 4 bases from V and 8 bases from J; bases unmatched to any gene: 1. The length of the CDR3 is 13 residues. Germline V lookup: CDR1 SGHVS, CDR2 FNYEAQ. This chain's CDR3 is CASSSSGGATQYF. The CDR3 nucleotides read TGTGCCAGCAGCTCTAGCGGGGGGGCTACGCAGTATTTT.

This clone was seen a handful of times. The chain has TRBV27 and TRBJ2-1, with D possibly TRBD1 on 5 matching bases. The CDR3 extends over 14 amino acids. V lost 0 bases to trimming and J lost 7 bases, with 10 bases between them. Germline loops: CDR1 MNHEY, CDR2 SMNVEV (reference sequence). The CDR3 coding sequence is TGTGCCAGCAGTTTATCAGGGGTGAATAATGAGCAGTTCTTC. Protein: CASSLSGVNNEQFF.

With regard to this clone: Mismatch with germline at one junction end may stem from a read error. This chain joins TRBV2 and TRBJ2-4; 9 bases are shared with TRBD1. The CDR3 length is 13 residues. CDR1 is SNHLY, CDR2 FYNNEI, per germline. The CDR3 coding sequence is TGTGCCAGCAGTGAAGTTACTCCGGGACAGGGACACTTC. This translates into CASSEVTPGQGHF.

The V call is TRBV30, the J call TRBJ2-5; TRBD1 matches 7 bases. Germline V lookup: CDR1 GTSNPN, CDR2 SVGIG (reference sequence). The CDR3 length is 11 residues. The CDR3 protein is CAWQGDKTQYF. The DNA for the CDR3 is TGTGCGTGGCAGGGGGACAAGACCCAGTACTTC.

The CDR3 bases are TGTGCCAGCAGCCAAGGCCCTTGGCGGAGCGGGGGTCTTTTCGGGGAGACCCAGTACTTC. Translating gives CASSQGPWRSGGLFGETQYF. This rearrangement joins TRBV14 to TRBJ2-5; 8 bases align to TRBD2. Germline V gene data show CDR1 as SGHDN and CDR2 as FVKESK. The J segment lost 5 bases and the V segment lost 1 base, leaving 21 bases of the junction unmatched. This CDR3 region has 20 residues.

This clone appeared once. This chain joins TRBV4-1 and TRBJ1-5, with D perhaps TRBD1 (5 bases). Germline V lookup: CDR1 MGHRA, CDR2 YSYEKL. This CDR3 is 15 amino acids long. V shed 1 base and J shed 1 base, with 8 bases lying between them. In DNA form, the CDR3 reads TGCGCCAGCAGCCAAGGCCCAGGGAGCAATCAGCCCCAGCATTTT. Translated: CASSQGPGSNQPQHF.

The J gene is TRBJ2-1, the V gene TRBV29-1, with unresolved D. In germline, CDR1 is SQVTM, CDR2 ANQGSEA. The CDR3 consists of 12 residues. The V and J ends lost 3 bases and 5 bases respectively, with 8 bases between them. The CDR3 sequence: CSVDGMNNEQFF. The CDR3 coding sequence is TGCAGCGTTGACGGAATGAACAATGAGCAGTTCTTC.

This clone appeared a single time. The chain has TRBV5-8 and TRBJ2-1; D not certain. The CDR3 is made up of 13 amino acids. Between the trimmed V and J ends, which lost 2 bases and 4 bases, there was a span of 7 bases. Germline V lookup: CDR1 SGHTS, CDR2 YDEGEE. The CDR3 DNA follows: TGTGCCAGCAGCTTCGGTCAGTACAATGAGCAGTTCTTC. Amino acid sequence: CASSFGQYNEQFF.

The rearrangement links TRBV30 to TRBJ1-1; D unresolved. CDR1 and CDR2 from the germline V gene are GTSNPN and SVGIG (reference sequence). This CDR3 comprises 13 residues. Trimming removed 1 base from V and 1 base from J, with 7 bases in between. This chain's CDR3 is CAWSATENTEAFF. In DNA form, the CDR3 reads TGTGCCTGGAGTGCGACTGAGAACACTGAAGCTTTCTTT.

V is TRBV6-6 and J is TRBJ1-2; D remains ambiguous. Trimming stripped 2 bases from V and 8 bases from J, with 15 bases between. The length of the CDR3 is 14 residues. Germline V lookup: CDR1 MNHNY, CDR2 SVGAGI (reference sequence). The CDR3 spells CASSYVDRPTGYTF. CDR3 DNA: TGTGCCAGCAGTTACGTGGACCGACCGACGGGCTACACCTTC.

This clone has only a few counts. Written as DNA, the CDR3 is TGTGCCTGGGGGTCCTCTGGAAACACCATATATTTT. It yields the protein CAWGSSGNTIYF. V gene TRBV30 combines with J gene TRBJ1-3, with D unresolved. CDR1 GTSNPN and CDR2 SVGIG come from the germline V gene (reference sequence). The CDR3 spans 12 residues. V lost 5 bases and J lost 0, with 5 bases in between.

This clone occurred many times. This CDR3 is also generated by other DNA sequences in the sample. The CDR3 protein is CASSTTGGTQYF. CDR3 in DNA: TGCGCCAGCAGCACAACAGGGGGGACGCAGTATTTT. V usage is TRBV10-1 and J usage is TRBJ2-3, with 8 bases identical to TRBD1. The CDR3 covers 12 residues. V lost 6 bases to trimming and J lost 9 bases; unmatched junction nucleotides: 5. Germline loops: CDR1 WNHNN, CDR2 SYGVQD (reference sequence).

The chain recombines TRBV5-4 with TRBJ1-6; weak D call: TRBD1 (5 bases). Trimming took 2 bases from V and 1 from J, leaving 7 bases between them. This CDR3 is 15 amino acids long. The germline gives CDR1 SGHNT, CDR2 YYREEE (reference sequence). CDR3 sequence (DNA): TGTGCCAGCAGCTTCTCAGGGTCCTATAATTCACCCCTCCACTTT. Translation gives CASSFSGSYNSPLHF.

CDR3 protein: CASSPEGADRAKNIQYF. The CDR3 DNA reads TGTGCCAGCAGCCCCGAGGGGGCCGATCGGGCCAAAAACATTCAGTACTTC. This chain links TRBV7-8 with TRBJ2-4; 7 bases align to TRBD1. The V and J ends lost 5 bases and 1 base, in that order; junction bases with no gene match: 11. Germline lookup yields CDR1 SGHVS and CDR2 FQNEAQ. This CDR3 is built from 17 residues.

This clone was counted a few times. The chain couples TRBV2 to TRBJ1-1; 7 bases are a match to TRBD1. Germline CDR1 SNHLY, CDR2 FYNNEI. There are 13 residues in the CDR3. The J segment lost 4 bases and the V segment lost 5 bases, leaving 4 bases of the junction unmatched. The CDR3 DNA follows: TGTGCCAGCAGTAGGGGGCGGAGCACTGAAGCTTTCTTT. Protein: CASSRGRSTEAFF.

A note on this clone: This sample includes further DNA sequences coding for the same CDR3. This chain joins TRBV11-1 and TRBJ1-6; a weak D match, TRBD1 (6 bases). Germline V gene lookup returns CDR1 SGHAT and CDR2 FQDESV (reference sequence). V was pared by 3 bases and J by 10 bases, with 10 bases between. This CDR3 region has 13 residues. DNA of the CDR3: TGTGCCAGCAGCTTTCCAGGGGTATCACCCCTCCACTTT. Protein product: CASSFPGVSPLHF.

The chain recombines TRBV7-8 with TRBJ1-2; TRBD1 agrees at 8 bases. V lost 3 bases to trimming and J lost 2 bases; unmatched junction nucleotides: 2. This CDR3 contains 14 residues. The V gene's germline CDR1 is SGHVS and CDR2 FQNEAQ. The CDR3 region is CASSLAGGNYGYTF. In nucleotides, the CDR3 is TGTGCCAGCAGCTTGGCAGGGGGCAACTATGGCTACACCTTC.

This sequence joins TRBV5-1 and TRBJ2-7, with 10 positions matching TRBD1. Germline V gene data show CDR1 as SGHRS and CDR2 as YFSETQ. This CDR3 has 14 residues. The V segment lost 2 bases and the J segment 3 bases; nucleotides outside the gene matches: 2. The chain's CDR3 is CASSFGQGGYEQYV. CDR3 in DNA: TGCGCCAGCAGCTTTGGACAGGGGGGCTACGAGCAGTACGTC.

This rearrangement joins TRBV6-6 to TRBJ1-2, with no clear D. V was clipped by 6 bases and J by 0 bases, with 14 bases between them. Germline V gives CDR1 MNHNY, CDR2 SVGAGI (reference sequence). The CDR3 totals 15 residues. The CDR3 DNA is TGTGCCAGCAGGGGTGTACAACAAGCTAACTATGGCTACACCTTC. It is translated as CASRGVQQANYGYTF.

V gene TRBV6-1 combines with J gene TRBJ1-5; D unclear. Germline V gives CDR1 MNHNS, CDR2 SASEGT. This CDR3 region has 10 residues. Between the trimmed V and J ends, which lost 8 bases and 4 bases, there was a span of 3 bases. CDR3 amino acids: CASGNQPQHF. The CDR3 coding sequence is TGTGCCAGCGGGAATCAGCCCCAGCATTTT.